This T cell receptor beta chain was sequenced in a study of T cells in Graves' hyperthyroidism and ophthalmopathy. Diagnoses were established using clinical symptoms, serum thyroxine and TRAb, thyroid ultrasound and orbital computed tomography. V lost 5 bases to trimming and J lost 9 bases; unmatched junction nucleotides: 13. The CDR3 is 14 amino acids. Germline assignment: CDR1 DFQATT and CDR2 SNEGSKA (reference sequence). General study findings and limits: The majority of expanded thyroid clonotypes above 0.001 also appeared in blood. Researchers report that a 13 V-J model separated ophthalmopathy from stable hyperthyroidism.

This clonotype was found a few times. What it binds is not known. Amplification of TCR beta CDR3 regions was performed using RNA transcripts as template. TCR CDR3 underwent first-round RT-PCR with the HTBI primer set. One entry per CDR3 protein, called by TCRdb with MiXCR from the multiplex PCR reads. The repertoire holds around 500,000 distinct CDR3 sequences, with 22% as singletons. The sequence was collected from a woman aged 65 to 85 with Graves' ophthalmopathy. The chain has TRBV20-1 and TRBJ1-5; TRBD1 matches at 7 bases. Sequenced: blood. For the CDR3, the DNA is TGCAGTGCTGGCTCGCGGCAGGGGGTAGGGCCCCAGCATTTT. Translation gives CSAGSRQGVGPQHF.